The rows below give T cell receptor beta chains drawn from one sample of a study of blood T cell repertoires in COVID-19. Assay: immunoSEQ multiplex PCR; the TCRdb copy retains only in-frame clones and omits some. The repertoire has around 240,000 clones, 86% of them found once; the top ten carry approximately 2.1%. Specimen: PBMCs or T cells enriched from blood (not recorded which). The receptors shown here come from a woman aged 50 to 60 who had recovered from COVID-19. CDR3s include the opening cysteine and the closing phenylalanine or tryptophan. The D gene is left open where the match is weak. Clone size is given for some rows only: seen once, a few or many times, or a class if the clone is expanded.

CDR3: CASSYPGQGFNYGYTF; DNA: TGTGCCAGCAGCTACCCGGGACAGGGATTTAACTATGGCTACACCTTC; V: TRBV5-4; size: .; D: TRBD1; J: TRBJ1-2
CDR3: CASRFGDRGPFGQPQHF; DNA: TGTGCAAGTCGCTTTGGGGACAGGGGGCCGTTCGGTCAGCCCCAGCATTTT; V: TRBV12-2; size: .; D: .; J: TRBJ1-5
CDR3: CAWKPGQTSYEQYF; DNA: TGTGCCTGGAAACCGGGACAGACCTCCTACGAGCAGTACTTC; V: TRBV30; size: .; D: TRBD1; J: TRBJ2-7
CDR3: CASSLVGASYNEQFF; DNA: TGTGCCAGCAGCTTGGTGGGGGCCTCATACAATGAGCAGTTCTTC; V: TRBV7-2; size: once; D: .; J: TRBJ2-1
CDR3: CASSPESFSGNTIYF; DNA: TGTGCCAGCTCACCGGAGTCTTTCTCTGGAAACACCATATATTTT; V: TRBV18; size: few; D: .; J: TRBJ1-3
CDR3: CASSKETGNGNQPQHF; DNA: TGTGCCAGTAGTAAAGAGACAGGGAATGGGAATCAGCCCCAGCATTTT; V: TRBV19; size: .; D: TRBD1; J: TRBJ1-5
CDR3: CASSLVRGTGELFF; DNA: TGTGCCAGCAGCTTAGTACGGGGAACCGGGGAGCTGTTTTTT; V: TRBV7-2; size: .; D: .; J: TRBJ2-2
CDR3: CASSYTSGGRQETQYF; DNA: TGTGCCAGCAGCTACACTAGCGGGGGGCGCCAAGAGACCCAGTACTTC; V: TRBV7-6; size: few; D: TRBD2; J: TRBJ2-5
CDR3: CASSQDRTGFSHNYGYTF; DNA: TGCGCCAGCAGCCAAGATAGGACAGGGTTCTCACATAACTATGGCTACACCTTC; V: TRBV4-3; size: .; D: TRBD1; J: TRBJ1-2
CDR3: CASSRSIQGYQPQHF; DNA: TGTGCCAGCAGCCGTAGTATACAGGGGTATCAGCCCCAGCATTTT; V: TRBV6-5; size: few; D: TRBD1; J: TRBJ1-5
CDR3: CASGGPGVRTF; DNA: TGTGCTTCTGGCGGCCCCGGGGTGAGGACCTTC; V: TRBV6-5; size: .; D: .; J: TRBJ1-2
CDR3: CAWSVNSGRTYEQYF; DNA: TGTGCCTGGAGTGTAAACAGCGGGAGGACCTACGAGCAGTACTTC; V: TRBV30; size: .; D: TRBD2; J: TRBJ2-7
CDR3: CASSQGAGLNTEAFF; DNA: TGCGCCAGCAGCCAAGGCGCAGGGTTGAACACTGAAGCTTTCTTT; V: TRBV4-3; size: .; D: .; J: TRBJ1-1
CDR3: CASSQGQWVNTEAFF; DNA: TGCGCCAGCAGCCAAGGACAGTGGGTGAACACTGAAGCTTTCTTT; V: TRBV4-1; size: .; D: .; J: TRBJ1-1
CDR3: CASSQGGGGLIETQYF; DNA: TGTGCCAGCAGCCAGGGTGGCGGGGGACTAATAGAGACCCAGTACTTC; V: TRBV14; size: .; D: TRBD2; J: TRBJ2-5
CDR3: CASSPGGARGNTIYF; DNA: TGTGCCAGCAGTCCGGGAGGGGCAAGAGGAAACACCATATATTTT; V: TRBV28; size: .; D: .; J: TRBJ1-3